The source of this TCR beta chain is a study of CD8 T cells in ankylosing spondylitis (TCRdb year 2017). With respect to the entire study: The study set out to find disease-linked TCR variants by profiling T cell receptor beta repertoires in ankylosing spondylitis patients and healthy donors. In total, the full study cohort was made up of some 100 healthy donors and about two dozen ankylosing spondylitis patients. Samples of peripheral blood were taken, and for ankylosing spondylitis patients, synovial fluid was collected as well. The full study reports these points: Some of the motif variants had been reported before in the synovial fluid and blood of reactive arthritis patients, a finding that suggests common disease-initiation mechanisms. The disease-linked clones had a CD8+ phenotype and were found at relatively low frequencies in peripheral blood. According to the report, matched synovial fluid samples from ankylosing spondylitis patients were significantly enriched for the disease-linked clones. A TCR beta motif made up of roughly eight highly homologous amino acid variants appeared to be characteristic of blood from ankylosing spondylitis patients.

The sample was run on an Illumina HiSeq 2500. Quantitative 5'-RACE with molecular barcodes was the method used to prepare the TCR beta libraries. Under the source paper's analysis protocol: Disease-linked TCR variants were identified with a new computational method built on a probabilistic model of VDJ rearrangement. TCRdb trimmed public reads at Q25 via fastp, called clones via MiXCR and kept in-frame beta chains. Entries are consolidated by CDR3 protein sequence, retaining the most common genes and DNA. What appears here as the V and J calls and clone size reflects TCRdb's work, not the paper's. The sample table holds about 220,000 distinct CDR3 sequences, of which approximately 10% were seen once. 21% of the sample goes to the ten largest clones. This clonotype was found a few times. No antigen is known for it. No quality values exist for individual bases; no much larger clone is one base distant.

The CDR3, from cysteine to phenylalanine, totals 14 residues. Here the CDR3 DNA is all that survives: 42 bases in frame from base 1. CDR1 SGHRS and CDR2 YFSETQ were looked up in the germline V gene. The trim is 0 bases for V and 5 bases for J, with a gap of 11 bases between the germline ends. Material: blood, either unsorted or a sorted T cell fraction (not recorded which). This sequence was found in a male donor with ankylosing spondylitis or in good health (not recorded which). The chain was built from TRBV5-1 and TRBJ2-5; the D region is possibly TRBD1 or TRBD2, each matching across 6 bases. In nucleotide form, the sequence is TGCGCCAGCAGCTTGGTGGGGGGCGCTGAGACCCAGTACTTC. This codes for CASSLVGGAETQYF.